This T cell receptor (beta chain) appears in the sequencing data of a study of blood T cell repertoires in COVID-19. Germline CDR1 GTSNPN, CDR2 SVGIG (reference sequence). CDR3 length: 15 amino acids. Trimming removed 0 bases from V and 9 bases from J; junction bases left unmatched: 6. TCRdb keeps only in-frame clones here, not all; method: immunoSEQ multiplex PCR. This sample carries some 110,000 clones, roughly 81% of them seen once, and the ten largest clones take over 1.2%. The sequenced sample was peripheral blood. The chain employs TRBV30 and TRBJ2-1, with 12 positions matching TRBD2. This TCR was recovered from a man aged 40-55 years with acute or convalescent COVID-19. The CDR3: CAWSVWSSGRAEQFF. The CDR3, as DNA: TGTGCCTGGAGTGTATGGTCTAGCGGGAGGGCTGAGCAGTTCTTC.